Sequencing of this T cell receptor beta chain was carried out in a study of blood T cell repertoires in COVID-19. At the level of the study: The origin of the acute and convalescent COVID-19 samples was the United States, Italy and Spain. The cDNA or gDNA used as material had been derived from T cells, B-cell-depleted T cells, or PBMCs.

Looked up from germline, CDR1 is LGHNA and CDR2 is YNFKEQ. V gave up 0 bases and J gave up 5 bases; unmatched junction bases: 3. The CDR3 consists of 15 residues. Study processing details: Estimated nucleated cell counts came from reference gene primer amplification. TCRdb keeps only in-frame clones here, not all; method: immunoSEQ multiplex PCR. That table supplies the V and J calls and clone size; D and trimming were determined from the DNA. The repertoire holds roughly 52,000 clones, with around nine tenths as singletons. The chain couples TRBV4-2 to TRBJ2-3; TRBD1 aligns across 9 bases. The clonotype originates from a man aged 45-65 years with acute or convalescent COVID-19. The sample consisted of peripheral blood. CDR3 DNA sequence: TGTGCCAGCAGCCAAGATAAGGGACAGGGAGATACGCAGTATTTT. Protein: CASSQDKGQGDTQYF.